This T cell receptor (beta chain) is drawn from a study of cytomegalovirus exposure and HLA in healthy donors. This PCR relied on a set of 60 Vbeta primers and 13 Jbeta primers. Only in-frame clones appear in the TCRdb table, and some are missing; sequencing was by immunoSEQ multiplex PCR. The sample carries under 200,000 clones, approximately 81% recorded once. The length of the CDR3 is 13 residues. The study, taken as a whole, reports: Highest at DRB1 and lowest at HLA-C, TCR association rates differed among HLA loci in a later analysis. Relative to the roughly 690-donor mean, N-insertions were reportedly fewer in an Asian-associated ancestry cluster in a later analysis. Presence/absence analyses treated sequencing depth as roughly uniform across donors.

Note on this clone: Its specificity is not known.

The chain uses TRBV21-1 and TRBJ2-1; the D call TRBD2 from the table was never checked on the DNA. TRBV21-1 is a listed pseudogene. The clonotype was recovered from a man aged 25 to 40 in good health and CMV-seropositive. The sequenced sample consisted of PBMCs. The CDR3 is CASSKRRYNEQFF. CDR3 coding DNA: TGTGCCAGCAGCAAACGTCGGTACAATGAGCAGTTCTTC.